This is a list of T cell receptor beta chains from one sample in a study of T cell responses to AZD1222 COVID-19 vaccine. The data were produced by immunoSEQ multiplex PCR, yet TCRdb's version contains in-frame clones alone and is incomplete. The sample contains approximately 110,000 clones, 87% of which appear only once. This specimen was peripheral blood, taken on day 0 of AZD1222 vaccination. The receptors were sampled from an adult in good health. The CDR3 runs from the conserved cysteine through the conserved F or W. Each record gives: V gene, clone size, D gene, J gene, CDR3 DNA, CDR3 protein. The D gene is left open where the match is weak. The size entry is marked missing in some rows and otherwise reads once, few, many or a size class.

V: TRBV19
size: few
D: -
J: TRBJ2-7
DNA: TGTGCCAGTAGTAATTTCTACGAGCAGTACTTC
CDR3: CASSNFYEQYF

V: TRBV6-6
size: -
D: -
J: TRBJ2-7
DNA: TGTGCCAGCACCATCAGAGGGGGTTCCTACGAGCAGTACTTC
CDR3: CASTIRGGSYEQYF

V: TRBV30
size: -
D: TRBD1
J: TRBJ1-5
DNA: TGTGCCTGGAGTCCACGGGGGACAGGGAATTTCCTGCAGCCCCAGCATTTT
CDR3: CAWSPRGTGNFLQPQHF

V: TRBV15
size: -
D: TRBD1
J: TRBJ2-1
DNA: TGTGCCACCAGCAGCTGGGACAGGGACAATGAGCAGTTCTTC
CDR3: CATSSWDRDNEQFF

V: TRBV6-2/TRBV6-3
size: -
D: -
J: TRBJ2-1
DNA: TGTGCCAGCAGCGTTAGCGCCTCCTCCTCCTACAATGAGCAGTTCTTC
CDR3: CASSVSASSSYNEQFF

V: TRBV30
size: -
D: -
J: TRBJ2-7
DNA: TGTGCCTGGAGTGAAACAGGTCCCTACGAGCAGTACTTC
CDR3: CAWSETGPYEQYF

V: TRBV11-2
size: -
D: TRBD1
J: TRBJ1-1
DNA: TGTGCCAGCAGCGCGCAGGGGGCTCACACTGAAGCTTTCTTT
CDR3: CASSAQGAHTEAFF

V: TRBV5-1
size: -
D: -
J: TRBJ1-1
DNA: TGCGCCAGCAGCTCAGGACGGTCAATGAACACTGAAGCTTTCTTT
CDR3: CASSSGRSMNTEAFF

V: TRBV7-9
size: -
D: -
J: TRBJ1-2
DNA: TGTGCCAGCAGCCACCTGGGTCTTAACTATGGCTACACCTTC
CDR3: CASSHLGLNYGYTF

V: TRBV6-7
size: -
D: TRBD1
J: TRBJ2-7
DNA: TGTGCCACCGGGGACAGGCCCTACGAGCAGTACTTC
CDR3: CATGDRPYEQYF

V: TRBV29-1
size: -
D: TRBD2
J: TRBJ2-5
DNA: TGCAGCGTGGTACTAGCGGGGCGGGAGACCCAGTACTTC
CDR3: CSVVLAGRETQYF

V: TRBV4-3
size: -
D: -
J: TRBJ1-2
DNA: TGCGCCAGCAGCCAAGATCAGGAGGGTTCCGGAGGCTACACCTTC
CDR3: CASSQDQEGSGGYTF

V: TRBV28
size: -
D: -
J: TRBJ1-4
DNA: TGTGCCAGCAGCCCCTTTAGGGGCCGGGGCACTAATGAAAAACTGTTTTTT
CDR3: CASSPFRGRGTNEKLFF

V: TRBV18
size: -
D: -
J: TRBJ1-2
DNA: TGTGCCAGCTCGCGGGACGGAGATAACTATGGCTACACCTTC
CDR3: CASSRDGDNYGYTF

V: TRBV15
size: -
D: -
J: TRBJ2-5
DNA: TGTGCCACCAGCAGAGATTTCTTGCGGGGGCCCTCCTTGTACCAAGAGACCCAGTACTTC
CDR3: CATSRDFLRGPSLYQETQYF

V: TRBV9
size: -
D: -
J: TRBJ2-2
DNA: TGTGCCAGCAGCGTATACGGGACACTAAACACCGGGGAGCTGTTTTTT
CDR3: CASSVYGTLNTGELFF

V: TRBV9
size: -
D: TRBD2
J: TRBJ2-3
DNA: TGTGCCAGCAGCGCAGGGACTAGCGGCACAGATACGCAGTATTTT
CDR3: CASSAGTSGTDTQYF

V: TRBV5-1
size: -
D: TRBD2
J: TRBJ2-7
DNA: TGCGCCAGCAGCTCCCCTGACGGGAGGGCCTACGAGCAGTACTTC
CDR3: CASSSPDGRAYEQYF

V: TRBV5-1
size: -
D: TRBD1
J: TRBJ1-2
DNA: TGCGCCAGCAGCCTAGTATCGGGACAGCTTAACTATGGCTACACCTTC
CDR3: CASSLVSGQLNYGYTF

V: TRBV13
size: few
D: TRBD2
J: TRBJ2-7
DNA: TGTGCCAGCAGCTTAGCTAGCGGGGGCGAGCCCCACGAGCAGTACTTC
CDR3: CASSLASGGEPHEQYF

V: TRBV28
size: -
D: -
J: TRBJ1-5
DNA: TGTGCCAGCAGTTTATCTGGGGACGGCTGGCGGCCCCAGCATTTT
CDR3: CASSLSGDGWRPQHF

V: TRBV24-1
size: -
D: -
J: TRBJ2-1
DNA: TGTGCCACCAGTGACTGGGACTTCAATGAGCAGTTCTTC
CDR3: CATSDWDFNEQFF

V: TRBV13
size: -
D: -
J: TRBJ2-7
DNA: TGTGCCAGCAGCTTAGGAAGGGGGGCCTACGAGCAGTACTTC
CDR3: CASSLGRGAYEQYF